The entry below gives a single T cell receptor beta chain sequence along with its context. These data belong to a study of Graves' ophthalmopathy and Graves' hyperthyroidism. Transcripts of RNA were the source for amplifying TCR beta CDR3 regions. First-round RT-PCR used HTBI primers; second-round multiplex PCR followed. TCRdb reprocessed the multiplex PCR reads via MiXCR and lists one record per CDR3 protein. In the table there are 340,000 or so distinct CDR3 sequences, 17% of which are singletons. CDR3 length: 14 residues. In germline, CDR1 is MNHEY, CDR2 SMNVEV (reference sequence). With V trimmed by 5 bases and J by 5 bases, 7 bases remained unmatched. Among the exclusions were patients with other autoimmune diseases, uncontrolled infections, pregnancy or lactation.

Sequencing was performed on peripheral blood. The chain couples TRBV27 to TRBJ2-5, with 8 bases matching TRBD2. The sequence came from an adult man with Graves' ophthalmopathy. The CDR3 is CASSIGGGRETQYF. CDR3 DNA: TGTGCCAGCAGTATTGGCGGGGGGCGGGAGACCCAGTACTTC.